This TCR beta chain was documented in a study of blood T cells in healthy people across ages. Findings and caveats of the study: Older age went with lower TCR beta diversity per million T cells, in a roughly linear way. Possibly, changes in expanded clonotypes were confounded because donor CMV status was unknown.

Concerning this clonotype: Its specificity is unknown.

Together with a sample-barcoded 5' primer, a J-beta primer mix was included in a second PCR lasting about 7 to 12 cycles. Every molecule of cDNA carried a tag from a template-switch adaptor with 12 random nucleotides. Via MiXCR, TCRdb re-called the 5' RACE reads, giving one row per CDR3 protein. This table has around 1.5 million distinct CDR3 sequences, approximately 63% appearing once. The sample consisted of blood. This TCR was sampled from a man aged 18 to 29 in good health.

The CDR3 here is CAISDSKIRRENSPLHF. CDR3 DNA: TGTGCCATCAGCGATTCAAAGATTAGGAGGGAGAATTCACCCCTCCACTTT. The chain links TRBV10-3 to TRBJ1-6, with D uncertain. CDR3 length: 17 amino acids. Germline lookup yields CDR1 ENHRY and CDR2 SYGVKD. V was trimmed by 6 bases and J by 7 bases, leaving 22 bases between them.